These 22 T cell receptor beta chains were all obtained from the same sample, sequenced in a study of blood T cell repertoires in COVID-19 (TCRdb year 2020). Library preparation used the immunoSEQ multiplex PCR assay. TCRdb took this table from immuneACCESS and kept in-frame rearrangements with V and J called. Such tables lack part of the clones; where checked against another copy, unresolved V genes explain under half of the gap, and the rest is unexplained. The sample contains 150,000 to 190,000 clones, 85% to 90% of them found a single time. Jointly, the top ten make up roughly 15% of the sample. Sequencing input: peripheral blood. The source is a middle-aged woman with acute or convalescent COVID-19.

The chain has TRBV5-1 and TRBJ2-7; 11 bases fit TRBD2. The CDR3 extends over 15 amino acids. Germline CDR1 reads SGHRS; CDR2 reads YFSETQ. Trimming removed 5 bases from V and 2 bases from J; junction bases left unmatched: 6. The CDR3 bases are TGCGCCAGCAGTCCTACTAGCGGGGGCCCCTACGAGCAGTACTTC. Translating gives CASSPTSGGPYEQYF.

The V call is TRBV5-6, the J call TRBJ2-7; D unclear. Trimming stripped 2 bases from V and 3 bases from J, with 9 bases between. CDR3 length equals 13 residues. From germline, CDR1 is SGHDT and CDR2 YYEEEE. CDR3 in amino acids: CASSLPDFYEQYF. CDR3 nucleotide sequence: TGTGCCAGCAGCTTACCAGATTTCTACGAGCAGTACTTC. Using reference TRBV5-6 and TRBJ2-7 for the parts outside the CDR3, the full variable domain is DAGVTQSPTHLIKTRGQQVTLRCSPKSGHDTVSWYQQALGQGPQFIFQYYEEEERQRGNFPDRFSGHQFPNYSSELNVNALLLGDSALYLCASSLPDFYEQYFGPGTRLTVT.

The gene calls are TRBV11-2 and TRBJ2-1; 7 bases map to TRBD1. This CDR3 is built from 15 residues. Germline V CDR1 and CDR2: SGHAT, FQNNGV. V was pared by 3 bases and J by 4 bases, with 6 bases of the junction left unmatched. The DNA for the CDR3 is TGTGCCAGCAGCTTCGGACAGGACCTTTACAATGAGCAGTTCTTC. Translation gives CASSFGQDLYNEQFF. Combining the CDR3 with reference TRBV11-2 and TRBJ2-1 gives the whole variable domain EAGVAQSPRYKIIEKRQSVAFWCNPISGHATLYWYQQILGQGPKLLIQFQNNGVVDDSQLPKDRFSAERLKGVDSTLKIQPAKLEDSAVYLCASSFGQDLYNEQFFGPGTRLTVL.

The chain links TRBV28 to TRBJ2-3; 11 nucleotides agree with TRBD2. The V gene end was trimmed by 5 bases and the J gene end by 14 bases; junction bases not matched to a gene: 6. The CDR3 has 12 residues. Germline lookup yields CDR1 MDHEN and CDR2 SYDVKM. For the CDR3, the DNA is TGTGCCAGCAGTGTTACTAGCGGGGGATGGTATTTT. Protein: CASSVTSGGWYF.

This chain connects TRBV4-2 to TRBJ1-5; TRBD1 matches 7 bases. The V and J ends lost 4 bases and 9 bases, in that order; junction bases with no gene match: 9. The CDR3 has 14 residues. Germline values: CDR1 LGHNA, CDR2 YNFKEQ. The CDR3 here is CASSPDRTLGPQHF. DNA for the CDR3: TGTGCCAGCAGCCCGGACAGGACTTTAGGGCCCCAGCATTTT.

V is TRBV27 and J is TRBJ2-6; no reliable D call. V was pared by 1 base and J by 2 bases, with 9 bases between. The germline V gene encodes CDR1 MNHEY and CDR2 SMNVEV (reference sequence). The CDR3 contains 16 residues. DNA of the CDR3: TGTGCCAGCAGTTTATTTTGGCTTCCTGGGGCCAACGTCCTGACTTTC. It is translated as CASSLFWLPGANVLTF.

This chain uses TRBV7-2 with TRBJ2-1; TRBD2 matches 16 bases. With 5 bases clipped from V and 0 bases from J, the junction kept 7 bases outside the gene matches. This CDR3 has 19 amino acids. CDR1 is SGHTA and CDR2 is FQGNSA in the germline V gene. CDR3 in amino acids: CASSPVGTSGGGSYNEQFF. CDR3 coding DNA: TGTGCCAGCAGCCCCGTCGGGACTAGCGGGGGGGGCTCCTACAATGAGCAGTTCTTC.

J is TRBJ2-4 and V is TRBV5-1; 7 nucleotides agree with TRBD1. Germline V gene lookup returns CDR1 SGHRS and CDR2 YFSETQ. V dropped 0 bases and J dropped 6; count of bases not matched to a gene: 6. This CDR3 spans 15 amino acids. CDR3 coding DNA: TGCGCCAGCAGCTTGGAGACAGGGATCTTAAACATTCAGTACTTC. This sequence encodes CASSLETGILNIQYF.

V gene TRBV28 combines with J gene TRBJ1-2; 7 bases are a match to TRBD1. CDR1 is MDHEN, CDR2 SYDVKM, per germline. This CDR3 spans 13 amino acids. Trimming cost V 6 bases and J 1 base; bases outside gene matches: 2. The DNA of the CDR3 is TGTGCCAGCAGAAACAGGGGTAACTATGGCTACACCTTC. Translating gives CASRNRGNYGYTF.

The chain is built from TRBV7-2 and TRBJ1-5; D unresolved. Trimming cost V 1 base and J 4 bases, with 11 bases left between them. This CDR3 comprises 15 residues. Germline CDR1 SGHTA, CDR2 FQGNSA. CDR3 in amino acids: CASSLGRGLNQPQHF. In DNA form, the CDR3 reads TGTGCCAGCAGCTTAGGTAGAGGGTTAAATCAGCCCCAGCATTTT.

This chain connects TRBV10-3 to TRBJ2-3, with TRBD2 identical over 7 bases. This CDR3 has 12 residues. J gave up 6 bases and V 9 bases, and 6 bases lay outside the gene matches. From germline, CDR1 is ENHRY and CDR2 SYGVKD. The CDR3 loop reads CAIGSGLDTQYF. The CDR3 bases are TGTGCCATTGGTAGCGGGTTGGATACGCAGTATTTT.

The rearrangement joins TRBV5-4 to TRBJ2-1; 10 nucleotides agree with TRBD2. This CDR3 is built from 15 residues. V shed 3 bases, J shed 7 bases, and the junction held 7 bases outside the gene matches. Germline lookup yields CDR1 SGHNT and CDR2 YYREEE (reference sequence). The CDR3 nucleotides are TGTGCCAGCAGCTCTAAAGTGACTAGCGGGAATGAGCAGTTCTTC. It translates to CASSSKVTSGNEQFF. Full variable domain (outside the CDR3, taken from reference TRBV5-4 and TRBJ2-1): ETGVTQSPTHLIKTRGQQVTLRCSSQSGHNTVSWYQQALGQGPQFIFQYYREEENGRGNFPPRFSGLQFPNYSSELNVNALELDDSALYLCASSSKVTSGNEQFFGPGTRLTVL.

The genes are TRBV3-1 (or the pseudogene TRBV3-2) and TRBJ1-2; TRBD1 is a possible D gene (5 bases). Germline V gene sequence: CDR1 LGHDT, CDR2 YNNKEL (reference sequence). CDR3 length: 15 amino acids. V was cut by 4 bases and J by 4 bases, with 16 bases left in between. DNA for the CDR3: TGTGCCAGCAGCCCCCAACGGGGGATCGGCTATGGCTACACCTTC. This codes for CASSPQRGIGYGYTF.

This chain uses TRBV19 with TRBJ2-1; D is perhaps TRBD2 (6 bases). The CDR3 is made up of 14 amino acids. Trimming took 7 bases from V and 7 from J, leaving 17 bases between them. Germline V gene data show CDR1 as LNHDA and CDR2 as SQIVND (reference sequence). The CDR3 DNA reads TGTGCCAGTACGGTTCCGGGAGCGGGTAATGAGCAGTTCTTC. Translation: CASTVPGAGNEQFF.

DNA for the CDR3: TGTGCCAGCAGCAAACACTCTGGGGCCAACGTCCTGACTTTC. It yields the protein CASSKHSGANVLTF. The chain combines TRBV21-1 with TRBJ2-6; no DNA check was done on the table's D call, TRBD1. TRBV21-1 is tagged as a pseudogene. CDR3 length equals 14 residues.

V usage is TRBV28 and J usage is TRBJ1-1; 8 bases are shared with TRBD1. Losses at the gene ends were 4 bases for V and 11 bases for J; bases not matched to a gene: 15. Per the germline V gene, CDR1 is MDHEN and CDR2 is SYDVKM. The CDR3 sequence is 15 residues long. The CDR3 DNA reads as TGTGCCAGCAGTTCGTCGACAGGGGCGCTATTGAAGGCTTTCTTT. Its protein product is CASSSSTGALLKAFF.

The CDR3 DNA is TGCGCCAGCAGCCAAGATCAGAGGGGAGCGGGAGTTTTGTGGAACACTGAAGCTTTCTTT. Its translation: CASSQDQRGAGVLWNTEAFF. The rearrangement joins TRBV4-1 to TRBJ1-1; tentatively, D is TRBD1 (5 bases). The CDR3 is made up of 20 amino acids. Trimming shortened V by 0 bases and J by 1 base, and 24 bases separated the two germline ends. From germline, CDR1 is MGHRA and CDR2 YSYEKL.

The rearrangement joins TRBV2 to TRBJ1-6; D unclear. With 4 bases removed from V and 0 bases from J, the gap between germline ends came to 16 bases. Germline V gene lookup returns CDR1 SNHLY and CDR2 FYNNEI. The CDR3 extends over 18 amino acids. The CDR3 bases are TGTGCCAGCAGTGTTCTTAGAGAAGCTAGCTCCTATAATTCACCCCTCCACTTT. Protein sequence: CASSVLREASSYNSPLHF.

V gene TRBV9 combines with J gene TRBJ2-5; 7 nucleotides align to TRBD1. CDR1 SGDLS and CDR2 YYNGEE come from the germline V gene. The CDR3 covers 14 residues. The V segment lost 2 bases and the J segment 1 base; nucleotides outside the gene matches: 2. In DNA, the CDR3 is TGTGCCAGCAGCGTGACAGGGCTCCAAGAGACCCAGTACTTC. This gives the protein CASSVTGLQETQYF.

The table lists this clone with a count of one. CDR3 protein: CASSLGTSGGGRTDTQYF. In DNA, the CDR3 is TGTGCCAGCAGCTTAGGGACTAGCGGAGGAGGTCGTACAGATACGCAGTATTTT. The chain recombines TRBV7-3 with TRBJ2-3, with TRBD2 matching over 11 bases. The V gene's germline CDR1 is SGHTA and CDR2 FQGTGA. Trimming removed 2 bases from V and 3 bases from J; junction bases left unmatched: 10. The CDR3 consists of 18 residues.

V is TRBV24-1 and J is TRBJ2-1, with D hard to call. The CDR3 spans 12 residues. Germline V gene lookup returns CDR1 KGHDR and CDR2 SFDVKD. Trimming took 4 bases from V and 8 from J, leaving 8 bases between them. Here the CDR3 DNA reads TGTGCCACCAGTGACAAGAGTGATGAGCAGTTCTTC. It is translated as CATSDKSDEQFF.

The chain carries TRBV9 and TRBJ2-1; D not resolved. Trimming took 0 bases from V and 3 from J, leaving 7 bases between them. From germline, CDR1 is SGDLS and CDR2 YYNGEE. The CDR3 length is 14 residues. The CDR3, as DNA: TGTGCCAGCAGCGTAGTGGGCAACTACAATGAGCAGTTCTTC. Its protein is CASSVVGNYNEQFF.